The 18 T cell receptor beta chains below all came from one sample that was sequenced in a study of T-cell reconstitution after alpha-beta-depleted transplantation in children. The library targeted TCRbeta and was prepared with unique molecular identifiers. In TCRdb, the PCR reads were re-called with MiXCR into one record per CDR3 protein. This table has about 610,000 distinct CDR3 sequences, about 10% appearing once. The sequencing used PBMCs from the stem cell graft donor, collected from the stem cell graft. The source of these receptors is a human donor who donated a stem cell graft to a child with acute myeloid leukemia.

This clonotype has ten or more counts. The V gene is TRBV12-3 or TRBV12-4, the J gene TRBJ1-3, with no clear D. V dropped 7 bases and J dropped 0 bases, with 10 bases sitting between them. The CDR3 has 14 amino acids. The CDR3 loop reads CASTLTGSGNTIYF. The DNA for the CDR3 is TGTGCCAGCACTTTGACGGGCTCTGGAAACACCATATATTTT.

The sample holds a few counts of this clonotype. The CDR3 nucleotides read TGCAGTGCTAGCAGCCCAAAGACAGGGCCCTACGAGCAGTACTTC. The encoded protein is CSASSPKTGPYEQYF. V and J are TRBV20-1 and TRBJ2-7; 7 bases line up with TRBD1. Germline lookup yields CDR1 DFQATT and CDR2 SNEGSKA (reference sequence). This CDR3 has 15 amino acids. The V segment lost 3 bases and the J segment 2 bases; nucleotides outside the gene matches: 10.

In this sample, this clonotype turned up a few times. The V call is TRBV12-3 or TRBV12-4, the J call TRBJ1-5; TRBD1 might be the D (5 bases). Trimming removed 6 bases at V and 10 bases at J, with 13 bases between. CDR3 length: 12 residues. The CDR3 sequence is CASSRYGGPQHF. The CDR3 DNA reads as TGTGCCAGCAGCCGGTACGGGGGACCCCAGCATTTT.

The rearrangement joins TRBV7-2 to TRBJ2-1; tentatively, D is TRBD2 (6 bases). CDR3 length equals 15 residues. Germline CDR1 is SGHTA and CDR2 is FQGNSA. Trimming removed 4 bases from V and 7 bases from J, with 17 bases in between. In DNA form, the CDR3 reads TGTGCCAGCAGCTCCTTCTACCGACTAGATAATGAGCAGTTCTTC. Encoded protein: CASSSFYRLDNEQFF.

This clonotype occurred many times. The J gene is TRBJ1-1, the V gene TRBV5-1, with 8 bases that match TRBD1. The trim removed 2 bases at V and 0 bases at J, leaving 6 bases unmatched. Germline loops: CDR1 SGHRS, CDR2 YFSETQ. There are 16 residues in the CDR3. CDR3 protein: CASSFRTGNMNTEAFF. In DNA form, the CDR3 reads TGCGCCAGCAGCTTCCGGACAGGGAACATGAACACTGAAGCTTTCTTT.

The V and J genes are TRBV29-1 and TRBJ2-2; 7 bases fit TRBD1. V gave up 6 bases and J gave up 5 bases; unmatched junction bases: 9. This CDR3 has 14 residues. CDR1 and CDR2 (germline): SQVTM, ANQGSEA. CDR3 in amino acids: CSVTGTAQTGELFF. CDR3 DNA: TGCAGCGTGACTGGGACAGCTCAGACCGGGGAGCTGTTTTTT.

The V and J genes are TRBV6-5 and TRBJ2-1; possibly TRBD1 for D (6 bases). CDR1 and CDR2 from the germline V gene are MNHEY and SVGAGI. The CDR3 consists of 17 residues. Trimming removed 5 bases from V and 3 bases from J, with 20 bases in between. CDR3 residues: CASSNPPWDTDYNEQFF. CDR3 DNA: TGTGCCAGCAGTAACCCTCCGTGGGACACGGACTACAATGAGCAGTTCTTC.

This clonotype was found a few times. The CDR3 region has the DNA TGTGCCAGCAGCTTCGGACAGGGGCTGGCCGGGGAGCTGTTTTTT. Its protein is CASSFGQGLAGELFF. The rearrangement links TRBV7-3 to TRBJ2-2; 9 bases match TRBD1. Germline trimming cut 3 bases from V and 6 bases from J; bases unmatched to any gene: 5. The CDR3 has 15 residues. Germline CDR1 and CDR2: SGHTA and FQGTGA. Combining the CDR3 with reference TRBV7-3 and TRBJ2-2 gives the whole variable domain GAGVSQTPSNKVTEKGKYVELRCDPISGHTALYWYRQSLGQGPEFLIYFQGTGAADDSGLPNDRFFAVRPEGSVSTLKIQRTERGDSAVYLCASSFGQGLAGELFFGEGSRLTVL.

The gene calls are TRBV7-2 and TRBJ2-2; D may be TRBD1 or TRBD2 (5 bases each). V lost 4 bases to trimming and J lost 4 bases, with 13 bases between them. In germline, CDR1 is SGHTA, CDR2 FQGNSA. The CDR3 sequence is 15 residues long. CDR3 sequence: CASSSRFGGTGELFF. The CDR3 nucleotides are TGTGCCAGCAGCTCCCGATTTGGGGGCACCGGGGAGCTGTTTTTT.

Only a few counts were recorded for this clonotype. The CDR3 DNA reads as TGTGCCAGCAGCCAAGTCCCGGGAAAAACAGATACGCAGTATTTT. This encodes CASSQVPGKTDTQYF. V and J are TRBV3-1 and TRBJ2-3; D possibly corresponds to TRBD2 (5 bases). CDR1 is LGHDT, CDR2 YNNKEL, per germline (reference sequence). This CDR3 spans 15 amino acids. The ends were cut back, 1 base at V and 3 bases at J, with 11 bases in the middle.

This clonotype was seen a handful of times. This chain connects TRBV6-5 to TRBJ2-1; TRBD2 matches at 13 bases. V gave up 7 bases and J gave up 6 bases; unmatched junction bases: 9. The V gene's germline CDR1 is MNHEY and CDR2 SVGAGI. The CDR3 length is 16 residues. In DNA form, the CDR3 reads TGTGCCAGCACCCGGTCAGGGACTAGCGGGACCAATGAGCAGTTCTTC. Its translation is CASTRSGTSGTNEQFF.

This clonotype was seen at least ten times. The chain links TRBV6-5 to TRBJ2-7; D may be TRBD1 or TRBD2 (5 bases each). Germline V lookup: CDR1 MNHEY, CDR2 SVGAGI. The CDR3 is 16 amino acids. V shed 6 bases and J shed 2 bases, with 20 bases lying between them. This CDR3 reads CASSNERGRAAYEQYF. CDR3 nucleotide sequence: TGTGCCAGCAGCAACGAGAGGGGCAGGGCTGCCTACGAGCAGTACTTC.

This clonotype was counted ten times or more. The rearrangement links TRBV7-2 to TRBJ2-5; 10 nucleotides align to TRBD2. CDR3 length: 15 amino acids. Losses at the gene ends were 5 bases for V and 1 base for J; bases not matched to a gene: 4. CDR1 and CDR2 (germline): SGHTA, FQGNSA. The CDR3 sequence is CASSISGRTQETQYF. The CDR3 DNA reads TGTGCCAGCAGCATTAGCGGGAGGACCCAAGAGACCCAGTACTTC.

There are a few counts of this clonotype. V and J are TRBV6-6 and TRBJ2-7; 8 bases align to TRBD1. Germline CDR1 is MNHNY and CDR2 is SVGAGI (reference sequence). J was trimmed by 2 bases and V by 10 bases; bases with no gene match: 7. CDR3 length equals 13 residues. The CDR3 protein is CATRGQGTYEQYF. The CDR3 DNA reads TGTGCCACCCGAGGACAGGGAACCTACGAGCAGTACTTC.

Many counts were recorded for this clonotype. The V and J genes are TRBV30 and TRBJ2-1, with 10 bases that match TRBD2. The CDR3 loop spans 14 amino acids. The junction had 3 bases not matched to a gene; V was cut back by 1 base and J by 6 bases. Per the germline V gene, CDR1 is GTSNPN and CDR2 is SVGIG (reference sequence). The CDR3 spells CAWSAQREGNEQFF. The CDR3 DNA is TGTGCCTGGAGTGCCCAGCGGGAGGGCAATGAGCAGTTCTTC.

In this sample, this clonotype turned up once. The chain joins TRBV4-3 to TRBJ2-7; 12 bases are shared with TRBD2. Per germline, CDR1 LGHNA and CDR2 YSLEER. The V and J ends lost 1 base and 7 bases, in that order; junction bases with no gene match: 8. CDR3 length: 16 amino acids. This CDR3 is CASSQAAGTSGQEQYF. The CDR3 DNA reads TGCGCCAGCAGCCAAGCGGCTGGGACTAGCGGGCAAGAGCAGTACTTC.

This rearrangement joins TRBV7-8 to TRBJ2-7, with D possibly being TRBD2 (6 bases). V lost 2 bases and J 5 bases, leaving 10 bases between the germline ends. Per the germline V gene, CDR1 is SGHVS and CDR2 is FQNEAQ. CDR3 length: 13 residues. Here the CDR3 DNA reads TGTGCCAGCAGCTTAACGGGGGACCACGAGCAGTACTTC. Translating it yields CASSLTGDHEQYF.

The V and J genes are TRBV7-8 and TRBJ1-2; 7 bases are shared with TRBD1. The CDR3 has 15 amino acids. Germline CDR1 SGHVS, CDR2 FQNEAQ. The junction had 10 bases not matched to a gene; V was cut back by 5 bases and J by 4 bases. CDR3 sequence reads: CASSKDEGAGYGYTF. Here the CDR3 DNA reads TGTGCCAGCAGCAAAGATGAGGGGGCCGGCTATGGCTACACCTTC.